These T cell receptor beta chains were read from a single sample in a study of blood T cell repertoires in COVID-19. Only in-frame clones appear in the TCRdb table, and some are missing; sequencing was by immunoSEQ multiplex PCR. In the table there are 200,000 or so clones, roughly four fifths of which are singletons. Material for sequencing was peripheral blood. These receptors were collected from a woman aged 55-69 years with acute or convalescent COVID-19. Each CDR3 is given with its conserved first and last residue. D genes are given only for firm matches. Only some rows state a clone size, as once, few, many or a class for expanded clones.

j_call d_call v_call clone_size cdr3_aa cdr3_nt
TRBJ2-1 TRBD2 TRBV28 once CASSRFSGGQNEQFF TGTGCCAGCAGCCGGTTTAGCGGGGGGCAGAATGAGCAGTTCTTC
TRBJ2-7 . TRBV30 once CAWGRRIYEQYF TGTGCCTGGGGACGTAGAATCTACGAGCAGTACTTC
TRBJ1-5 TRBD1 TRBV2 . CASRQGPGGNQPQHF TGTGCCAGCCGACAGGGTCCGGGAGGCAATCAGCCCCAGCATTTT
TRBJ2-1 . TRBV9 . CASSVDTFSYNEQFF TGTGCCAGCAGCGTGGACACTTTCTCCTACAATGAGCAGTTCTTC
TRBJ2-1 TRBD1 TRBV5-4 . CASSFVAGTGNNEQFF TGTGCCAGCAGCTTTGTCGCCGGGACAGGGAACAATGAGCAGTTCTTC
TRBJ2-5 TRBD2 TRBV9 once CASSVSGGYQETQYF TGTGCCAGCAGCGTTAGCGGGGGTTACCAAGAGACCCAGTACTTC
TRBJ1-1 TRBD1 TRBV6-2/TRBV6-3 . CASSRQGPEAFF TGTGCCAGCAGCCGACAGGGGCCTGAAGCTTTCTTT
TRBJ1-6 TRBD1 TRBV3-1/TRBV3-2 . CASSQLQGVVNSPLHF TGTGCCAGCAGCCAATTACAGGGGGTTGTTAATTCACCCCTCCACTTT
TRBJ1-1 TRBD1 TRBV6-5 . CASSRRDREFTEAFF TGTGCCAGCAGTCGCCGGGACAGGGAATTCACTGAAGCTTTCTTT
TRBJ2-7 TRBD1 TRBV6-6 . CASSYSQGSYEQYF TGTGCCAGCAGTTACTCACAGGGGAGTTACGAGCAGTACTTC
TRBJ1-5 . TRBV4-1 . CASSQGLLSNQPQHF TGCGCCAGCAGCCAAGGCCTATTGAGCAATCAGCCCCAGCATTTT
TRBJ1-3 . TRBV7-3 . CASSLTGTGDSGNTIYF TGTGCCAGCAGCTTAACCGGGACGGGGGACTCTGGAAACACCATATATTTT
TRBJ2-7 . TRBV4-1 . CASSQDAGTFLQQYF TGCGCCAGCAGCCAAGATGCCGGGACATTCCTTCAGCAGTACTTC
TRBJ1-2 TRBD1 TRBV28 once CASSPGQGSGYTF TGTGCCTCCAGCCCGGGACAGGGCAGTGGCTACACCTTC
TRBJ2-1 . TRBV13 . CASADSSYNEQFF TGTGCCAGCGCGGATAGCTCCTACAATGAGCAGTTCTTC
TRBJ1-1 TRBD1 TRBV6-6 . CASSYTTGATEAFF TGTGCCAGCAGTTACACGACAGGGGCCACTGAAGCTTTCTTT
TRBJ2-7 . TRBV18 . CASSPPPGGPSYEQYF TGTGCCAGCTCACCACCCCCGGGGGGCCCTTCCTACGAGCAGTACTTC
TRBJ1-3 . TRBV5-4 . CASSLEGRIPGNTIYF TGTGCCAGCAGCTTGGAGGGGCGTATTCCTGGAAACACCATATATTTT
TRBJ1-5 . TRBV6-4 . CASSDDGGLLQPQHF TGTGCCAGCAGTGACGATGGGGGGTTACTACAGCCCCAGCATTTT
TRBJ1-2 . TRBV18 few CASSPEPGSGYTF TGTGCCAGCTCCCCGGAACCAGGTAGTGGCTACACCTTC
TRBJ2-7 TRBD1 TRBV6-5 . CASSTTGVISYEQYF TGTGCCAGCAGCACGACAGGGGTCATCTCCTACGAGCAGTACTTC
TRBJ1-2 . TRBV4-2 . CASSQDEGTRGYTF TGTGCCAGCAGCCAAGATGAAGGGACTCGTGGCTACACCTTC
TRBJ1-2 . TRBV7-8 . CASSKQNNYGYTF TGTGCCAGCAGCAAACAGAATAACTATGGCTACACCTTC
TRBJ2-6 . TRBV2 once CASVSDSGANVLTF TGTGCCAGCGTTAGCGACTCTGGGGCCAACGTCCTGACTTTC
TRBJ1-2 TRBD1 TRBV9 . CASSVNPRTGEDYGYTF TGTGCCAGCAGCGTCAACCCTCGGACAGGGGAGGACTATGGCTACACCTTC
TRBJ1-4 . TRBV3-1/TRBV3-2 . CASSHKTGVSEKLFF TGTGCCAGCAGCCACAAGACAGGAGTGAGTGAAAAACTGTTTTTT
TRBJ2-2 . TRBV2 . CAKRPGTGELFF TGTGCCAAACGGCCGGGGACCGGGGAGCTGTTTTTT
TRBJ2-3 . TRBV12-2 . CASRLVGSGSTDTQYF .
TRBJ1-6 . TRBV6-5 . CASSLEYNSPLHF TGTGCCAGCAGTTTGGAGTATAATTCACCCCTCCACTTT
TRBJ1-4 TRBD1 TRBV9 . CASSVGTGVNEKLFF TGTGCCAGCAGCGTAGGGACAGGAGTCAATGAAAAACTGTTTTTT
TRBJ2-5 . TRBV9 once CASRATEEETQYF TGTGCCAGCAGAGCGACAGAAGAAGAGACCCAGTACTTC
TRBJ2-5 TRBD1 TRBV5-8 . CASSSYRGYQETQYF TGTGCCAGCAGCTCCTACAGGGGTTACCAAGAGACCCAGTACTTC
TRBJ2-5 . TRBV7-8 . CASSLAGATQYF TGTGCCAGCAGCTTAGCGGGGGCGACCCAGTACTTC
TRBJ2-5 . TRBV11-2 . CASSSTGRGETQYF TGTGCCAGCAGCTCCACCGGACGCGGGGAGACCCAGTACTTC
TRBJ1-5 . TRBV19 . CASSTGRQAGQPQHF TGTGCCAGTAGTACGGGACGGCAGGCGGGACAGCCCCAGCATTTT
TRBJ2-7 TRBD2 TRBV20-1 . CSASSSGGSYEQYF TGCAGTGCTAGTTCTAGCGGGGGCTCCTACGAGCAGTACTTC
TRBJ1-1 . TRBV27 . CASSLAFGGIAFF TGTGCCAGCAGTTTAGCTTTCGGGGGGATAGCTTTCTTT
TRBJ2-7 . TRBV3-1/TRBV3-2 . CASSHSDEQYF TGTGCCAGCAGCCATTCCGACGAGCAGTACTTC
TRBJ1-2 . TRBV5-3 . CARSLTKLGGKGYTF TGTGCCAGAAGCTTGACAAAACTAGGGGGTAAAGGCTACACCTTC
TRBJ1-2 TRBD1 TRBV4-1 few CASSQGTGTKGYTF TGCGCCAGCAGCCAAGGGACAGGGACCAAGGGCTACACCTTC
TRBJ2-6 TRBD1 TRBV4-2 . CASSQAGTGSGANVLTF TGTGCCAGCAGCCAAGCCGGGACAGGCTCTGGGGCCAACGTCCTGACTTTC
TRBJ1-4 TRBD1 TRBV5-1 . CASSLVGTGGKLFF TGCGCCAGCAGCTTGGTCGGGACAGGGGGAAAACTGTTTTTT
TRBJ1-2 . TRBV5-4 . CASSLDSLTYGYTF TGTGCCAGCAGCCTTGACAGCTTGACTTATGGCTACACCTTC
TRBJ1-2 . TRBV28 . CASTPGGGYGYTF TGTGCCAGCACCCCGGGAGGTGGCTATGGCTACACCTTC
TRBJ1-2 TRBD1 TRBV15 . CATSRDGTDYGYTF TGTGCCACCAGCAGAGATGGGACAGACTATGGCTACACCTTC